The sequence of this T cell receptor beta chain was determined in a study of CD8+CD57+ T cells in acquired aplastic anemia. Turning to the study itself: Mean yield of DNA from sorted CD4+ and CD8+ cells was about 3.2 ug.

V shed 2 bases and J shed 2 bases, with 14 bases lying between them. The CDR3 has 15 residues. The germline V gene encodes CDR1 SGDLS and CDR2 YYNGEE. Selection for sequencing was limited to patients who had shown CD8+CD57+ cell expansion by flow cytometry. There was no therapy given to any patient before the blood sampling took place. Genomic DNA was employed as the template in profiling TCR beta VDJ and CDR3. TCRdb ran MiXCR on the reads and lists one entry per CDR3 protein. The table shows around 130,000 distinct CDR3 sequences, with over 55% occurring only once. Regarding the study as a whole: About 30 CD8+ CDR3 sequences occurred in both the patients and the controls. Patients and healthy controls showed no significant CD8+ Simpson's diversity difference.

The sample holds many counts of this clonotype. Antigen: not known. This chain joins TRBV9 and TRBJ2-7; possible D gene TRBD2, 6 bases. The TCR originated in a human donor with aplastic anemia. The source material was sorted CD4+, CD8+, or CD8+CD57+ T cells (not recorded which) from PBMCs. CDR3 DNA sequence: TGTGCCAGCAGCGTGGAACGGGAGACCACCTACGAGCAGTACTTC. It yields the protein CASSVERETTYEQYF.